This TCR beta chain stems from a study of blood T cell repertoires in COVID-19. The data were produced by immunoSEQ multiplex PCR, yet TCRdb's version contains in-frame clones alone and is incomplete. This table holds 28,000 or so clones, roughly 90% found once. V was shortened by 8 bases and J by 1 base, with 5 bases between the two germline ends. CDR3 size: 11 residues. The receptor comes from a human donor in a cohort sampled during active COVID-19. Sequencing was performed on peripheral blood. V is TRBV12-3 or TRBV12-4 and J is TRBJ2-5, with D unclear. CDR3 protein: CASGLQETQYF. Written as DNA, the CDR3 is TGTGCCAGCGGGCTCCAAGAGACCCAGTACTTC.